The clone carrying this T cell receptor (beta chain) was seen only a few times. This specimen comes from a study of blood T cell repertoires in COVID-19. The V end lost 3 bases, the J end lost 0 bases, and 10 bases lay between the germline ends. The CDR3 extends over 14 amino acids. CDR1 and CDR2 (germline): SGDLS, YYNGEE. In the authors' methods: Quantification of nucleated cells was approximated via reference gene primer amplification. Produced via immunoSEQ multiplex PCR; TCRdb's table is partial and in-frame only. The V and J calls and clone size were taken over from that table, and D and trimming were inferred from the DNA. The sample records 150,000 to 200,000 clones, approximately 87% being singletons.

The specimen was peripheral blood. The J gene is TRBJ2-7, the V gene TRBV9; TRBD2 might be the D (6 bases). The sequence was collected from a man younger than 35 with active or convalescent COVID-19. DNA for the CDR3: TGTGCCAGCAGCGCCCGGGACTCCTCCTACGAGCAGTACTTC. It specifies CASSARDSSYEQYF.